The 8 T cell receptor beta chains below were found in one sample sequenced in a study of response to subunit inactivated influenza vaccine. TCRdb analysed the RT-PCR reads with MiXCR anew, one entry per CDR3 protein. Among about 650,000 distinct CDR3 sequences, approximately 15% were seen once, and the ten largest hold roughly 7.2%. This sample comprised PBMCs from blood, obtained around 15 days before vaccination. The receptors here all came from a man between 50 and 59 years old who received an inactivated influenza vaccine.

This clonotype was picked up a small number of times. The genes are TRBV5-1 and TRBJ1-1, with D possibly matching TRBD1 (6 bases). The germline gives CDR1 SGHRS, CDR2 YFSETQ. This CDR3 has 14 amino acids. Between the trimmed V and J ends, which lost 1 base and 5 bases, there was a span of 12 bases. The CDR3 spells CASSLRGLRTEAFF. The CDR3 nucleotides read TGCGCCAGCAGCTTGCGGGGGCTGAGGACTGAAGCTTTCTTT.

As DNA, the CDR3 is TGTGCCAGCAGTACCGGTTGGGGGAGTGAGACCCAGTACTTC. Translating gives CASSTGWGSETQYF. The V call is TRBV6-2 or TRBV6-3, the J call TRBJ2-5, with D perhaps given as TRBD1 or TRBD2 (5 bases each). The germline V gene encodes CDR1 MNHEY and CDR2 SVGEGT. CDR3 length: 14 residues. V was pared by 5 bases and J by 5 bases, with 15 bases between.

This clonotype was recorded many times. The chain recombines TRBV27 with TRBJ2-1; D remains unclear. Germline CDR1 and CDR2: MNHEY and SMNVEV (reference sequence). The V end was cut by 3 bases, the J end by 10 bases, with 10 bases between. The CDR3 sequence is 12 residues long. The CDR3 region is CASSFPGKEQFF. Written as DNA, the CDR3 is TGTGCCAGCAGTTTTCCCGGAAAGGAGCAGTTCTTC.

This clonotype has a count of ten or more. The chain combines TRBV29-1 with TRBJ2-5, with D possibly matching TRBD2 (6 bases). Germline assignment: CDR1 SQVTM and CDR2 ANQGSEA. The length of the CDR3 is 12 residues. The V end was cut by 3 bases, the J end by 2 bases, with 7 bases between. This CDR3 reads CSVDGGQETQYF. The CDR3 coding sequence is TGCAGCGTTGATGGGGGGCAAGAGACCCAGTACTTC.

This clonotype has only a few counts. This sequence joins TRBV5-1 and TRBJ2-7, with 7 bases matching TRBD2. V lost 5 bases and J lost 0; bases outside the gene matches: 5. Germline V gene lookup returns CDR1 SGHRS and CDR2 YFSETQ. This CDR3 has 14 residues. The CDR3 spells CASRVRGGSYEQYF. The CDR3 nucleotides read TGCGCCAGCAGAGTCCGCGGGGGCTCCTACGAGCAGTACTTC. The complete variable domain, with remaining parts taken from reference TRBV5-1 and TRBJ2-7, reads KAGVTQTPRYLIKTRGQQVTLSCSPISGHRSVSWYQQTPGQGLQFLFEYFSETQRNKGNFPGRFSGRQFSNSRSEMNVSTLELGDSALYLCASRVRGGSYEQYFGPGTRLTVT.

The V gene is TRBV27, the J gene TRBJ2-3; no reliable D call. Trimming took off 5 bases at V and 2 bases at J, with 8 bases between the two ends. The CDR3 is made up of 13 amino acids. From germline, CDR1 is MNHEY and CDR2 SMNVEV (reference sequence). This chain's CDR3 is CASSPPLTDTQYF. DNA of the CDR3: TGTGCCAGCAGTCCCCCACTCACAGATACGCAGTATTTT.

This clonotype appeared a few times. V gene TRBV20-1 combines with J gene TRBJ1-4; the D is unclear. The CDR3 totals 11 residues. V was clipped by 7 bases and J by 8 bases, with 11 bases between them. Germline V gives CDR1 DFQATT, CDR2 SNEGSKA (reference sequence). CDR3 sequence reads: CSEGFREKLFF. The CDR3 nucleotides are TGCAGTGAAGGGTTTCGGGAAAAACTGTTTTTT.

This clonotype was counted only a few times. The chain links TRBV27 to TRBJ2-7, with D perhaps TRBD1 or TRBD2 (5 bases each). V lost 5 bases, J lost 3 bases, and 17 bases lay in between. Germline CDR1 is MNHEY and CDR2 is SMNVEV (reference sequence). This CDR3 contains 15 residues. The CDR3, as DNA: TGTGCCAGCAGTCCCAACCGGGGCGGTCGCTACGAGCAGTACTTC. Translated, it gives CASSPNRGGRYEQYF.